The next 9 T cell receptor beta chains were all read from a single sample in a study of blood T cell repertoires in COVID-19 (dated by TCRdb to about 2020). The library was produced with the immunoSEQ multiplex PCR assay. TCRdb limited this immuneACCESS table to in-frame rearrangements with V and J called. A share of clones is missing; checked studies link under half to unresolved V genes, and the rest is unexplained. Present in this sample are some 490,000 clones, about 85% of which were seen just once. Jointly, the top ten make up more than 7.5% of the sample. The sequenced sample was PBMCs or T cells enriched from blood (not recorded which). Every receptor here comes from a woman aged 55 to 70 who had recovered from COVID-19.

The chain uses TRBV5-6 and TRBJ1-4; 11 bases align to TRBD1. CDR1 is SGHDT and CDR2 is YYEEEE in the germline V gene. This CDR3 is built from 15 residues. The V gene end was trimmed by 4 bases and the J gene end by 7 bases; junction bases not matched to a gene: 6. CDR3 protein: CASSLQGTGGEKLFF. DNA for the CDR3: TGTGCCAGCAGCCTCCAGGGGACAGGGGGTGAAAAACTGTTTTTT.

The chain links TRBV28 to TRBJ2-7, with TRBD2 identical over 8 bases. Germline CDR1 is MDHEN and CDR2 is SYDVKM. The J segment lost 2 bases and the V segment lost 2 bases, leaving 2 bases of the junction unmatched. CDR3 length: 14 residues. This CDR3 is CASSLPGGAYEQYV. The CDR3 DNA sequence: TGTGCCAGCAGTTTACCGGGGGGGGCCTACGAGCAGTACGTC.

The chain uses TRBV9 and TRBJ2-7; a weak D match, TRBD1 (5 bases). In germline, CDR1 is SGDLS, CDR2 YYNGEE. The CDR3 contains 14 residues. Between the trimmed V and J ends, which lost 0 bases and 3 bases, there was a span of 10 bases. The CDR3 loop is CASSVGGFGYEQYF. The CDR3 DNA reads TGTGCCAGCAGCGTAGGGGGCTTCGGCTACGAGCAGTACTTC.

The chain links TRBV28 to TRBJ2-2; TRBD2 might be the D (5 bases). Germline lookup yields CDR1 MDHEN and CDR2 SYDVKM. V lost 3 bases, J lost 3 bases, and 11 bases lay in between. The CDR3 is 15 amino acids. The CDR3 loop is CASSFGGADTGELFF. CDR3 DNA: TGTGCCAGCAGTTTTGGAGGCGCCGACACCGGGGAGCTGTTTTTT.

This chain uses TRBV3-1 (or the pseudogene TRBV3-2) with TRBJ2-3; D is undetermined. V was cut by 3 bases and J by 1 base, with 14 bases left in between. The germline V gene encodes CDR1 LGHDT and CDR2 YNNKEL (reference sequence). The CDR3 contains 16 residues. Here the CDR3 DNA reads TGTGCCAGCAGCCACCCCCAGCGCATAGGCACAGATACGCAGTATTTT. Its translation: CASSHPQRIGTDTQYF.

The chain carries TRBV27 and TRBJ1-6; a possible D gene is TRBD1 (5 bases). Germline values: CDR1 MNHEY, CDR2 SMNVEV (reference sequence). The CDR3 runs 16 residues. V lost 2 bases, J lost 10 bases, and 18 bases lay in between. This CDR3 is CASSLRLGGEDSPLHF. As DNA, the CDR3 is TGTGCCAGCAGTTTACGCCTCGGAGGGGAGGACTCACCCCTCCACTTT.

This chain joins TRBV27 and TRBJ1-6; a weak D match, TRBD1 (5 bases). V lost 3 bases and J lost 10, with 13 bases in between. This CDR3 is 14 amino acids long. Per germline, CDR1 MNHEY and CDR2 SMNVEV (reference sequence). The CDR3 loop reads CASSFGLRESPLHF. CDR3 coding DNA: TGTGCCAGCAGTTTCGGCCTCAGGGAATCACCCCTCCACTTT.

The chain carries TRBV7-6 and TRBJ1-6; TRBD1 is a possible D gene (6 bases). The CDR3 length is 16 residues. Trimming pared 3 bases from V and 7 bases from J, leaving 16 bases between. CDR1 and CDR2 (germline): SGHVS, FNYEAQ. The DNA of the CDR3 is TGTGCCAGCAGCTTGGAAATACAGGGATCGAATTCACCCCTCCACTTT. This sequence encodes CASSLEIQGSNSPLHF. The complete variable domain, with remaining parts taken from reference TRBV7-6 and TRBJ1-6, reads GAGVSQSPRYKVTKRGQDVALRCDPISGHVSLYWYRQALGQGPEFLTYFNYEAQQDKSGLPNDRFSAERPEGSISTLTIQRTEQRDSAMYRCASSLEIQGSNSPLHFGNGTRLTVT.

The rearrangement links TRBV24-1 to TRBJ2-1; 8 nucleotides agree with TRBD2. Germline V gene data show CDR1 as KGHDR and CDR2 as SFDVKD. Losses at the gene ends were 3 bases for V and 2 bases for J; bases not matched to a gene: 8. The CDR3 totals 17 residues. This CDR3 reads CATSDPPERGTYNEQFF. The DNA of the CDR3 is TGTGCCACCAGTGATCCCCCCGAGCGGGGGACCTACAATGAGCAGTTCTTC.